These 14 T cell receptor beta chains originate from one sample sequenced in a study of T cell changes during pregnancy in multiple sclerosis. Some clones are missing from TCRdb's copy, which holds only in-frame ones; the method was immunoSEQ multiplex PCR. The top ten hold over 2% of the sample, which has about 96,000 clones, around 92% seen once. The specimen was peripheral blood, collected in the first trimester of pregnancy. The source is a female donor with multiple sclerosis, enrolled in a pregnancy study.

This clone has a handful of counts. V is TRBV4-1 and J is TRBJ1-5; 8 bases are shared with TRBD1. Germline loops: CDR1 MGHRA, CDR2 YSYEKL. After removal of 2 bases from V and 7 bases from J, the junction contained 4 bases not matched to a gene. This CDR3 region has 14 residues. This CDR3 reads CASSQPDRVQPQHF. As DNA, the CDR3 is TGCGCCAGCAGCCAACCGGACAGGGTGCAGCCCCAGCATTTT.

Here the CDR3 DNA reads TGTGCCAGTAGTACCCTACAGGGTACCAGGGATGGCTACACCTTC. This encodes CASSTLQGTRDGYTF. The V call is TRBV19, the J call TRBJ1-2, with a tentative D call TRBD1 (6 bases). This CDR3 is 15 amino acids long. CDR1 is LNHDA, CDR2 SQIVND, per germline (reference sequence). Trimming stripped 4 bases from V and 6 bases from J, with 18 bases between.

This clone has a single count. V and J are TRBV19 and TRBJ1-5; 7 nucleotides match TRBD1. The V gene end was trimmed by 10 bases and the J gene end by 1 base; junction bases not matched to a gene: 19. Per the germline V gene, CDR1 is LNHDA and CDR2 is SQIVND (reference sequence). The CDR3 is 18 amino acids. CDR3 residues: CATSRRQGDFRSNQPQHF. The CDR3 DNA follows: TGTGCCACCTCCAGGAGACAGGGAGATTTTCGGAGCAATCAGCCCCAGCATTTT. The full variable domain, rest sourced from reference TRBV19 and TRBJ1-5, is DGGITQSPKYLFRKEGQNVTLSCEQNLNHDAMYWYRQDPGQGLRLIYYSQIVNDFQKGDIAEGYSVSREKKESFPLTVTSAQKNPTAFYLCATSRRQGDFRSNQPQHFGDGTRLSIL.

This rearrangement joins TRBV19 to TRBJ1-5; D ambiguous. The CDR3 spans 20 residues. The germline CDR1 and CDR2 sequences are LNHDA and SQIVND (reference sequence). V shed 3 bases and J shed 0 bases, with 24 bases lying between them. The CDR3 nucleotides read TGTGCCAGTAGTATCATGCTTCAAACCTTGACGGACTATAGCAATCAGCCCCAGCATTTT. It encodes CASSIMLQTLTDYSNQPQHF.

The chain couples TRBV11-2 to TRBJ1-2; D is unclear. This CDR3 region has 16 residues. The germline V and J ends were trimmed by 5 bases and 0 bases, with 16 bases remaining between them. CDR1 and CDR2 from the germline V gene are SGHAT and FQNNGV. The CDR3, as DNA: TGTGCCAGCAGCCCGTCCGCAGTCGATTCTAACTATGGCTACACCTTC. Encoded protein: CASSPSAVDSNYGYTF.

The chain links TRBV5-6 to TRBJ2-2; D may be TRBD2 (6 bases). CDR1 is SGHDT, CDR2 YYEEEE, per germline. The CDR3 extends over 12 amino acids. V lost 4 bases and J 7 bases, leaving 8 bases between the germline ends. The CDR3 loop reads CASSPGVGELFF. The CDR3, as DNA: TGTGCCAGCAGCCCGGGAGTCGGGGAGCTGTTTTTT.

V gene TRBV18 combines with J gene TRBJ2-7, with D unclear. V gave up 2 bases and J gave up 0 bases, with 11 bases separating them. This CDR3 comprises 15 residues. Germline values: CDR1 KGHSH, CDR2 LQKENI. CDR3 sequence reads: CASSPRRTPSYEQYF. The CDR3 coding sequence is TGTGCCAGCTCACCAAGGAGAACGCCCTCCTACGAGCAGTACTTC. The variable domain in full, with the rest retrieved from reference TRBV18 and TRBJ2-7, is NAGVMQNPRHLVRRRGQEARLRCSPMKGHSHVYWYRQLPEEGLKFMVYLQKENIIDESGMPKERFSAEFPKEGPSILRIQQVVRGDSAAYFCASSPRRTPSYEQYFGPGTRLTVT.

The CDR3 DNA is TGTGCCAGCAGTTTACCGGCTAGCGGGAGGGCCCAAACCAGCACAGATACGCAGTATTTT. As protein: CASSLPASGRAQTSTDTQYF. The V and J genes are TRBV28 and TRBJ2-3; 12 nucleotides align to TRBD2. The length of the CDR3 is 20 residues. Germline assignment: CDR1 MDHEN and CDR2 SYDVKM. Trimming removed 2 bases from V and 0 bases from J; junction bases left unmatched: 12.

The chain recombines TRBV4-1 with TRBJ2-7; TRBD2 aligns across 8 bases. Per the germline V gene, CDR1 is MGHRA and CDR2 is YSYEKL. V trimming: 0 bases; J trimming: 3 bases; junction bases outside the gene matches: 7. This CDR3 spans 16 amino acids. This chain's CDR3 is CASSQEALAGGYEQYF. Written as DNA, the CDR3 is TGCGCCAGCAGCCAAGAGGCGCTAGCGGGCGGCTACGAGCAGTACTTC.

V is TRBV7-2 and J is TRBJ2-4, with 10 bases identical to TRBD2. After removal of 7 bases from V and 6 bases from J, the junction contained 9 bases not matched to a gene. The germline V gene encodes CDR1 SGHTA and CDR2 FQGNSA. This CDR3 contains 15 residues. CDR3 loop: CASIAGGGGVNIQYF. The CDR3 bases are TGTGCCAGCATAGCGGGAGGTGGGGGTGTAAACATTCAGTACTTC.

This clone was observed once. This rearrangement joins TRBV13 to TRBJ2-1, with D possibly TRBD2 on 6 matching bases. V shed 3 bases and J shed 12 bases, with 15 bases lying between them. The CDR3 extends over 13 amino acids. Germline V lookup: CDR1 PRHDT, CDR2 FYEKMQ (reference sequence). Here the CDR3 reads CASSFPRGIAQFF. The CDR3, as DNA: TGTGCCAGCAGCTTCCCCCGCGGGATAGCGCAGTTCTTC.

CDR3 protein: CATSRDRRSYEQYF. The CDR3 bases are TGTGCCACCAGCAGAGACAGGAGGTCCTACGAGCAGTACTTC. The chain couples TRBV15 to TRBJ2-7; D might be TRBD2 (5 bases). This CDR3 is 14 amino acids long. V dropped 0 bases and J dropped 1 base, with 7 bases sitting between them. The germline V gene encodes CDR1 LNHNV and CDR2 YYDKDF (reference sequence). The full variable domain, completed using reference TRBV15 and TRBJ2-7, is DAMVIQNPRYQVTQFGKPVTLSCSQTLNHNVMYWYQQKSSQAPKLLFHYYDKDFNNEADTPDNFQSRRPNTSFCFLDIRSPGLGDTAMYLCATSRDRRSYEQYFGPGTRLTVT.

The DNA of the CDR3 is TGCGCCAGCAGCTCCGCGGACAGGGGGCGGAACACTGAAGCTTTCTTT. Protein sequence: CASSSADRGRNTEAFF. The chain uses TRBV5-1 and TRBJ1-1, with 11 bases aligning to TRBD1. V dropped 3 bases and J dropped 1; count of bases not matched to a gene: 5. CDR1 and CDR2 from the germline V gene are SGHRS and YFSETQ. This CDR3 spans 16 amino acids.

This chain joins TRBV27 and TRBJ1-1, with D possibly TRBD1 on 6 matching bases. V was trimmed by 5 bases and J by 7 bases, leaving 17 bases between them. The CDR3 is 14 residues long. The germline gives CDR1 MNHEY, CDR2 SMNVEV (reference sequence). The CDR3 region has the DNA TGTGCCAGCAGTCCCCATGTGGGGGCGGGTGAAGCTTTCTTT. Protein product: CASSPHVGAGEAFF.